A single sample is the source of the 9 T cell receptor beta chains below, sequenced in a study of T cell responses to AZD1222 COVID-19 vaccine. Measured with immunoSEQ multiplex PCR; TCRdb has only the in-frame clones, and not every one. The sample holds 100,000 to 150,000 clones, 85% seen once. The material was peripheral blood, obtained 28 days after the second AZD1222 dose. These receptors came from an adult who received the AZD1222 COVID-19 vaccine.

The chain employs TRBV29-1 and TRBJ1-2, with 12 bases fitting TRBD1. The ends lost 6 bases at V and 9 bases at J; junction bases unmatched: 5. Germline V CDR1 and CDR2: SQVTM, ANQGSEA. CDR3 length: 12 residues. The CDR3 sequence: CSVLGQGASYTF. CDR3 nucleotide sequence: TGCAGCGTCCTGGGACAGGGGGCGAGCTACACCTTC.

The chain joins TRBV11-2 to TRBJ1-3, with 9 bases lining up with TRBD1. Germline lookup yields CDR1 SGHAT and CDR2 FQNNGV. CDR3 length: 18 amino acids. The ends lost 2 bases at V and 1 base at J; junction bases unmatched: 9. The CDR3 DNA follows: TGTGCCAGCAGCTTATTCCCAGGACAGGGGAAATCTGGAAACACCATATATTTT. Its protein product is CASSLFPGQGKSGNTIYF.

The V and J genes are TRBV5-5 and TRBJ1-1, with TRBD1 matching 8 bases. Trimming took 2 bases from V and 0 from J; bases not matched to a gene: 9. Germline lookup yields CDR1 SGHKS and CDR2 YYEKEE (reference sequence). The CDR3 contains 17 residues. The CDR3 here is CASSFISTGGMNTEAFF. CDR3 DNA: TGTGCCAGCAGCTTTATTAGTACAGGGGGAATGAACACTGAAGCTTTCTTT.

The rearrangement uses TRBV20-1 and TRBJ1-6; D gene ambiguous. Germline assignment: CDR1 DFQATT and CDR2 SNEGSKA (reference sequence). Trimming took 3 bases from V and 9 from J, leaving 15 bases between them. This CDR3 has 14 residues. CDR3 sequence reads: CSASERNEVSPLHF. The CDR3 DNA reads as TGCAGTGCTAGTGAGCGGAATGAGGTTTCACCCCTCCACTTT.

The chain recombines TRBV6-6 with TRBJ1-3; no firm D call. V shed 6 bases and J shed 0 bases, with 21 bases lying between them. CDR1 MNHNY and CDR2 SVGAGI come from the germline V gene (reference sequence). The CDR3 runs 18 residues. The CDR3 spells CASSRIRQETYSGNTIYF. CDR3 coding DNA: TGTGCCAGCAGCCGAATTCGCCAGGAGACTTACTCTGGAAACACCATATATTTT.

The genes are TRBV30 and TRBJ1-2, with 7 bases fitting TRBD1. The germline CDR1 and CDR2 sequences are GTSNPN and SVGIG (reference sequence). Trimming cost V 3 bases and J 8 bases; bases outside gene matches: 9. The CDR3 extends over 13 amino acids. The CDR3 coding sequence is TGTGCCTGGAGGGGGGACAGCCATGGAGGCTACACCTTC. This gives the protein CAWRGDSHGGYTF.

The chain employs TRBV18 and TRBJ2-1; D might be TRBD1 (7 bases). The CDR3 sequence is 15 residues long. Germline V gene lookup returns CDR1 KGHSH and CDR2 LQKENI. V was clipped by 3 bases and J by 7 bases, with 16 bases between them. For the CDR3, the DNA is TGTGCCAGCTCACCCCCCCAGGGGGGATGGAATGAGCAGTTCTTC. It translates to CASSPPQGGWNEQFF.

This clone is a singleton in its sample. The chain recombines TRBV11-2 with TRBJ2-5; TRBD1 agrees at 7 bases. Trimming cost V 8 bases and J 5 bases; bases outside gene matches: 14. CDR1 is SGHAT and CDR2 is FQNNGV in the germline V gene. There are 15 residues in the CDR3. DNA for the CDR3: TGTGCCAGCTTTCCCCTCCGACAGGGTGGGGAGACCCAGTACTTC. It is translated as CASFPLRQGGETQYF.

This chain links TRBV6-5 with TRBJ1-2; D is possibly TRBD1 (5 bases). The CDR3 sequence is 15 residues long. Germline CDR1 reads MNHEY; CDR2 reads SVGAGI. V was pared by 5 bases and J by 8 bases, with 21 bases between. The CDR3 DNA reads TGTGCCAGCAGTCCTGACAGATATTACTATAGCGGCTACACCTTC. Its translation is CASSPDRYYYSGYTF.